This entry lists 17 T cell receptor beta chains sequenced from one sample in a study of Ad26.COV2.S vaccination and SARS-CoV-2 variants. Treatment in this sample: some 20 received Ad26.COV2.S at low or high dose, single or two shots; about 5 received placebo; per-sample allocation not given. Samples were taken on day 63 after the first vaccine or placebo injection. Libraries were prepared by immunoSEQ multiplex PCR; TCRdb keeps only in-frame clonotypes and omits some of them. The sample shows roughly 380,000 clones, approximately 84% of them seen only once. This specimen was peripheral blood, taken in a trial of Ad26.COV2.S vaccine versus placebo. The receptors stem from a person between 18 and 59 years old who received the Ad26.COV2.S COVID-19 vaccine or a placebo.

The chain employs TRBV9 and TRBJ2-2; 8 bases align to TRBD2. This CDR3 comprises 14 residues. CDR1 is SGDLS and CDR2 is YYNGEE in the germline V gene. Trimming took 0 bases from V and 8 from J; bases not matched to a gene: 3. CDR3 in amino acids: CASSVVSGSGELFF. The CDR3 nucleotides are TGTGCCAGCAGCGTAGTGAGCGGGAGTGGGGAGCTGTTTTTT.

This clone was seen a single time. The gene calls are TRBV3-1 (or the pseudogene TRBV3-2) and TRBJ1-6; 10 positions match TRBD1. The CDR3 has 17 amino acids. CDR1 and CDR2 from the germline V gene are LGHDT and YNNKEL (reference sequence). V trimming: 4 bases; J trimming: 6 bases; junction bases outside the gene matches: 9. The CDR3 reads CASSLFRDRGRNSPLHF. As DNA, the CDR3 is TGTGCCAGCAGCCTGTTCCGGGACAGGGGACGTAATTCACCCCTCCACTTT.

The sample holds a few counts of this clone. Additional DNA sequences in this sample encode the identical CDR3. This chain uses TRBV5-1 with TRBJ2-6; D not certain. Trimming cost V 0 bases and J 0 bases, with 1 base left between them. Germline CDR1 SGHRS, CDR2 YFSETQ. There are 14 residues in the CDR3. CDR3 sequence (DNA): TGCGCCAGCAGCTTGGTCTCTGGGGCCAACGTCCTGACTTTC. Its protein is CASSLVSGANVLTF.

This clone has a single count. The V and J genes are TRBV5-1 and TRBJ2-1, with 11 bases aligning to TRBD2. The germline V gene encodes CDR1 SGHRS and CDR2 YFSETQ. The CDR3 totals 16 residues. After removal of 3 bases from V and 8 bases from J, the junction contained 10 bases not matched to a gene. CDR3 residues: CASSSTSGSPAYEQFF. DNA of the CDR3: TGCGCCAGCAGCTCAACTAGCGGGAGTCCGGCTTATGAGCAGTTCTTC.

The V call is TRBV5-5, the J call TRBJ2-5; 11 positions agree with TRBD1. In germline, CDR1 is SGHKS, CDR2 YYEKEE (reference sequence). This CDR3 is 15 amino acids long. V dropped 5 bases and J dropped 7; count of bases not matched to a gene: 10. This CDR3 reads CASRAGQGVLGTQYF. For the CDR3, the DNA is TGTGCCAGCAGAGCGGGACAGGGGGTTTTGGGGACCCAGTACTTC.

V is TRBV6-2 or TRBV6-3 and J is TRBJ1-2; perhaps TRBD1 as D (5 bases). V lost 4 bases and J 3 bases, leaving 6 bases between the germline ends. This CDR3 has 12 residues. CDR1 is MNHEY, CDR2 SVGEGT, per germline. CDR3 residues: CASSWGHYGYTF. The CDR3 DNA reads as TGTGCCAGCAGTTGGGGCCACTATGGCTACACCTTC.

The chain is built from TRBV4-1 and TRBJ2-1; D perhaps matches TRBD1 (5 bases). The CDR3 sequence is 15 residues long. Germline V gene data show CDR1 as MGHRA and CDR2 as YSYEKL. V dropped 6 bases and J dropped 0 bases, with 12 bases sitting between them. CDR3 in DNA: TGCGCCAGCAGTGGGGATAGGGGCTCCTACAATGAGCAGTTCTTC. Residues: CASSGDRGSYNEQFF.

CDR3 DNA: TGTGCCAGCAGTGAGACAGATAAAAACATTCAGTACTTC. Its translation is CASSETDKNIQYF. J is TRBJ2-4 and V is TRBV2, with D possibly being TRBD1 (5 bases). V was pared by 3 bases and J by 4 bases, with 7 bases between. The CDR3 is made up of 13 amino acids. Germline V gene sequence: CDR1 SNHLY, CDR2 FYNNEI.

The chain recombines TRBV5-5 with TRBJ2-6; D unresolved. Germline V gene sequence: CDR1 SGHKS, CDR2 YYEKEE (reference sequence). This CDR3 is 16 amino acids long. V was cut by 1 base and J by 0 bases, with 8 bases left in between. DNA for the CDR3: TGTGCCAGCAGCTTGCAGGTGGGCTCTGGGGCCAACGTCCTGACTTTC. This translates into CASSLQVGSGANVLTF.

CDR3 amino acids: CASSIRQGSSYEQYF. DNA of the CDR3: TGTGCCAGTAGTATTAGACAGGGGAGCTCCTACGAGCAGTACTTC. The rearrangement uses TRBV19 and TRBJ2-7; TRBD1 aligns across 8 bases. CDR3 length: 15 amino acids. Germline trimming cut 3 bases from V and 0 bases from J; bases unmatched to any gene: 4. Germline-derived CDR1 and CDR2 are LNHDA and SQIVND (reference sequence).

V and J are TRBV19 and TRBJ2-1; a possible D gene is TRBD1 (5 bases). Trimming stripped 1 base from V and 4 bases from J, with 14 bases between. The CDR3 covers 16 residues. Germline CDR1 is LNHDA and CDR2 is SQIVND (reference sequence). Here the CDR3 reads CASSIVWQPGYNEQFF. The CDR3 nucleotides read TGTGCCAGTAGTATAGTTTGGCAACCAGGGTACAATGAGCAGTTCTTC.

The chain has TRBV5-4 and TRBJ1-2; 11 bases agree with TRBD1. There are 16 residues in the CDR3. The germline gives CDR1 SGHNT, CDR2 YYREEE (reference sequence). With V trimmed by 3 bases and J by 3 bases, 7 bases remained unmatched. CDR3 in amino acids: CASSSMDRGPHYGYTF. For the CDR3, the DNA is TGTGCCAGCAGCTCGATGGACAGGGGGCCCCACTATGGCTACACCTTC.

The gene calls are TRBV5-1 and TRBJ2-7; D could derive from TRBD1 or TRBD2 (5 bases each). The CDR3 is 11 residues long. V was cut by 7 bases and J by 5 bases, with 10 bases left in between. CDR1 and CDR2 (germline): SGHRS, YFSETQ. The CDR3 nucleotides are TGCGCCAGCGGGACCTCTGACGAGCAGTACTTC. Translated: CASGTSDEQYF.

The CDR3 DNA reads TGTGCCAGTAGTCCCTTGGACAGTATCACCGGGGAGCTGTTTTTT. Its translation: CASSPLDSITGELFF. This chain joins TRBV19 and TRBJ2-2, with D perhaps matching TRBD1 (6 bases). Germline V gene lookup returns CDR1 LNHDA and CDR2 SQIVND (reference sequence). CDR3 length: 15 amino acids. Between the trimmed V and J ends, which lost 5 bases and 4 bases, there was a span of 14 bases. The full variable domain, with the rest looked up from reference TRBV19 and TRBJ2-2, is DGGITQSPKYLFRKEGQNVTLSCEQNLNHDAMYWYRQDPGQGLRLIYYSQIVNDFQKGDIAEGYSVSREKKESFPLTVTSAQKNPTAFYLCASSPLDSITGELFFGEGSRLTVL.

CDR3 coding DNA: TGTGCCACCAGCAGAGATCAGGGTACGAGGGAGCAGTACTTC. Protein: CATSRDQGTREQYF. The J gene is TRBJ2-7, the V gene TRBV15; TRBD1 might be the D (5 bases). The V end was cut by 0 bases, the J end by 7 bases, with 13 bases between. CDR3 length: 14 amino acids. The V gene's germline CDR1 is LNHNV and CDR2 YYDKDF (reference sequence).

The CDR3 region is CAISESRLAGGEQYF. DNA for the CDR3: TGTGCCATCAGTGAGTCGAGGCTAGCGGGAGGCGAGCAGTACTTC. The chain couples TRBV10-3 to TRBJ2-7; the match to TRBD2 covers 11 bases. The CDR3 is made up of 15 amino acids. With V trimmed by 0 bases and J by 6 bases, 4 bases remained unmatched. Germline V lookup: CDR1 ENHRY, CDR2 SYGVKD.

The CDR3 coding sequence is TGTGCCAGCAGCTTCTCATGGACTGAAGCTTTCTTT. It is translated as CASSFSWTEAFF. The chain has TRBV7-2 and TRBJ1-1; unclear D gene. V was shortened by 3 bases and J by 5 bases, with 7 bases between the two germline ends. The CDR3 contains 12 residues. Per the germline V gene, CDR1 is SGHTA and CDR2 is FQGNSA.